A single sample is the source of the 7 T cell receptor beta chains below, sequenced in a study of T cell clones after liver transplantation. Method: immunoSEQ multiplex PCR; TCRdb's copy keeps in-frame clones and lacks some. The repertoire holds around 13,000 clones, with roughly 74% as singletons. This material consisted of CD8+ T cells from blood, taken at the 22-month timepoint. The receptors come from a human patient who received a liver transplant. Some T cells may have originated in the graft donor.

The CDR3, as DNA: TGTGCCAGCAGTCTAGCGGGGGACTACAATGAGCAGTTCTTC. This sequence encodes CASSLAGDYNEQFF. The V gene is TRBV25-1, the J gene TRBJ2-1, with 10 bases aligning to TRBD2. Germline V gene lookup returns CDR1 MGHDK and CDR2 SYGVNS. The ends lost 5 bases at V and 3 bases at J; junction bases unmatched: 1. The CDR3 extends over 14 amino acids.

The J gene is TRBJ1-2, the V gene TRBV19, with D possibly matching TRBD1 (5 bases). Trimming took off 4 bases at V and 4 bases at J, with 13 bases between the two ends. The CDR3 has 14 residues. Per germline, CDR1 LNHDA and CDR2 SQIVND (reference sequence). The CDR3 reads CASSTGTGGYGYTF. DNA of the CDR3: TGTGCCAGTAGTACGGGGACTGGTGGCTATGGCTACACCTTC. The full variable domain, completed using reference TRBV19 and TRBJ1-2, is DGGITQSPKYLFRKEGQNVTLSCEQNLNHDAMYWYRQDPGQGLRLIYYSQIVNDFQKGDIAEGYSVSREKKESFPLTVTSAQKNPTAFYLCASSTGTGGYGYTFGSGTRLTVV.

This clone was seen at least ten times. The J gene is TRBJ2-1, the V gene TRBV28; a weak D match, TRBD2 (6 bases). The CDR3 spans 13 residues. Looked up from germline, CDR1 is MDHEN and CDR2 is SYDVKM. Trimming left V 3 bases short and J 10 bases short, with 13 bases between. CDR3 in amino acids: CASSFGRNTEQFF. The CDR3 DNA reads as TGTGCCAGCAGTTTTGGGAGGAACACAGAGCAGTTCTTC.

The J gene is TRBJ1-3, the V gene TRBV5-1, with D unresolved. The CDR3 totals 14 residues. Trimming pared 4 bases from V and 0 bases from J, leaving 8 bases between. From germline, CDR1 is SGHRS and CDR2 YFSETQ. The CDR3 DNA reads TGCGCCAGCAGCGAAGGCCTCTCTGGAAACACCATATATTTT. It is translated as CASSEGLSGNTIYF.

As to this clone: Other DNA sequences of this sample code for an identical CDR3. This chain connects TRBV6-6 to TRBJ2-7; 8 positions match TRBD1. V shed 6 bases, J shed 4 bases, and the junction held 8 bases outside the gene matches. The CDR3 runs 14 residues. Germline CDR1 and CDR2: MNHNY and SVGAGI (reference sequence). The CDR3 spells CASSPGTGKYEQYF. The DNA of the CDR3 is TGTGCCAGCAGCCCCGGGACAGGCAAATACGAGCAGTACTTC.

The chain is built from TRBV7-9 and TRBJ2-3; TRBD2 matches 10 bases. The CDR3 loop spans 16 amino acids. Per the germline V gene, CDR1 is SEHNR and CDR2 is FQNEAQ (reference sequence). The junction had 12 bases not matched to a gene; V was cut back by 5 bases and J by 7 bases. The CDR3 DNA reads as TGTGCCAGCAGCGCGTCGCTAGCGGGGGACAGGTATACGCAGTATTTT. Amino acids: CASSASLAGDRYTQYF.

As DNA, the CDR3 is TGTGCCAGCAGCCCCACCAATGGACAGGCCAATGATGAGCAGTTCTTC. Translation: CASSPTNGQANDEQFF. This chain connects TRBV9 to TRBJ2-1; 7 bases agree with TRBD1. Germline V gene sequence: CDR1 SGDLS, CDR2 YYNGEE. This CDR3 comprises 16 residues. With 4 bases clipped from V and 8 bases from J, the junction kept 15 bases outside the gene matches.